The 12 T cell receptor beta chains given below trace back to one sample, sequenced in a study of blood T cell repertoires in COVID-19. TCRdb's copy holds only in-frame clones and misses some; the assay was immunoSEQ multiplex PCR. The top ten clones hold roughly 5.2% of a sample with some 180,000 clones, around 82% of them seen once. The sample consisted of PBMCs or T cells enriched from blood (not recorded which). Every receptor here comes from a woman in her fifties or sixties with acute COVID-19.

This clone was observed at least ten times. The chain joins TRBV28 to TRBJ1-2; perhaps TRBD1 as D (5 bases). The germline gives CDR1 MDHEN, CDR2 SYDVKM. V was shortened by 5 bases and J by 4 bases, with 26 bases between the two germline ends. This CDR3 has 18 residues. The CDR3 DNA sequence: TGTGCCAGCAGTCCCACCTTCCGACAGTCCCACCCCTCCTATGGCTACACCTTC. This gives the protein CASSPTFRQSHPSYGYTF.

CDR3 in DNA: TGCGCCAGCAGCTTGCTACAGAACTATGGCTACACCTTC. This encodes CASSLLQNYGYTF. The gene calls are TRBV5-1 and TRBJ1-2; D remains ambiguous. CDR1 SGHRS and CDR2 YFSETQ come from the germline V gene. This CDR3 has 13 amino acids. With 1 base removed from V and 2 bases from J, the gap between germline ends came to 6 bases.

This chain connects TRBV3-1 (or the pseudogene TRBV3-2) to TRBJ2-1, with a tentative D call TRBD2 (6 bases). The germline CDR1 and CDR2 sequences are LGHDT and YNNKEL (reference sequence). Trimming removed 0 bases from V and 9 bases from J, with 9 bases in between. The CDR3 runs 13 residues. The CDR3 sequence is CASSQEYGSEQFF. Written as DNA, the CDR3 is TGTGCCAGCAGCCAAGAGTACGGGAGTGAGCAGTTCTTC.

V usage is TRBV19 and J usage is TRBJ2-7; D perhaps matches TRBD1 (6 bases). CDR1 is LNHDA and CDR2 is SQIVND in the germline V gene (reference sequence). The ends were cut back, 3 bases at V and 5 bases at J, with 11 bases in the middle. CDR3 length: 13 residues. CDR3 sequence: CASSMYRVNEQYF. The CDR3 region has the DNA TGTGCCAGTAGTATGTACAGGGTTAACGAGCAGTACTTC.

V and J are TRBV11-2 and TRBJ1-4; TRBD1 matches 9 bases. CDR3 length: 15 residues. V was pared by 5 bases and J by 5 bases, with 6 bases of the junction left unmatched. Germline values: CDR1 SGHAT, CDR2 FQNNGV. CDR3 in amino acids: CASSIGTGRNEKLFF. DNA for the CDR3: TGTGCCAGCAGCATCGGGACAGGGAGGAATGAAAAACTGTTTTTT. The full variable domain, with the rest looked up from reference TRBV11-2 and TRBJ1-4, is EAGVAQSPRYKIIEKRQSVAFWCNPISGHATLYWYQQILGQGPKLLIQFQNNGVVDDSQLPKDRFSAERLKGVDSTLKIQPAKLEDSAVYLCASSIGTGRNEKLFFGSGTQLSVL.

The chain joins TRBV19 to TRBJ1-1, with D unresolved. Deletions cut 5 bases from V and 1 base from J, with 8 bases between. In germline, CDR1 is LNHDA, CDR2 SQIVND (reference sequence). The CDR3 has 13 amino acids. The CDR3: CASSAESNTEAFF. The CDR3 DNA reads as TGTGCCAGTAGTGCGGAATCGAACACTGAAGCTTTCTTT.

The chain uses TRBV25-1 and TRBJ1-3, with D tentatively TRBD1 (5 bases). V dropped 4 bases and J dropped 4 bases, with 23 bases sitting between them. CDR1 is MGHDK and CDR2 is SYGVNS in the germline V gene. The CDR3 consists of 18 residues. DNA for the CDR3: TGTGCCAGCAGTGCTATCAACGCGGGACCCTGGGCCGGAAACACCATATATTTT. Translated: CASSAINAGPWAGNTIYF.

The table lists this clone with a few counts. This rearrangement joins TRBV29-1 to TRBJ2-3, with 9 bases aligning to TRBD2. V lost 7 bases to trimming and J lost 0 bases; unmatched junction nucleotides: 11. This CDR3 region has 16 residues. The germline V gene has CDR1 SQVTM and CDR2 ANQGSEA. CDR3 sequence (DNA): TGCAGCGCTAAAGGGGGCGGGAGGGGGAGCACAGATACGCAGTATTTT. Residues: CSAKGGGRGSTDTQYF.

This clone was counted a few times. V and J are TRBV27 and TRBJ1-2; 7 bases are shared with TRBD1. Germline V gives CDR1 MNHEY, CDR2 SMNVEV (reference sequence). The V and J ends lost 2 bases and 6 bases, in that order; junction bases with no gene match: 0. This CDR3 has 12 residues. CDR3: CASSLTGDGYTF. CDR3 sequence (DNA): TGTGCCAGCAGTTTAACAGGGGATGGCTACACCTTC.

The rearrangement uses TRBV7-9 and TRBJ1-2; tentative D call: TRBD1 (5 bases). Germline assignment: CDR1 SEHNR and CDR2 FQNEAQ (reference sequence). V was pared by 10 bases and J by 4 bases, with 16 bases between. CDR3 length equals 13 residues. Written as DNA, the CDR3 is TGTGCCACCGACGTACCGGGGGGCTATGGCTACACCTTC. This codes for CATDVPGGYGYTF.

The J gene is TRBJ1-2, the V gene TRBV7-2; TRBD1 agrees at 9 bases. CDR1 SGHTA and CDR2 FQGNSA come from the germline V gene. Trimming removed 4 bases from V and 6 bases from J; junction bases left unmatched: 9. This CDR3 region has 15 residues. The CDR3 region is CASSSTRQGVNGYTF. DNA of the CDR3: TGTGCCAGCAGCTCAACCCGACAGGGGGTGAATGGCTACACCTTC.

This rearrangement joins TRBV7-2 to TRBJ1-1, with D maybe TRBD1 (5 bases). V was trimmed by 2 bases and J by 5 bases, leaving 12 bases between them. There are 14 residues in the CDR3. Germline loops: CDR1 SGHTA, CDR2 FQGNSA. CDR3 sequence (DNA): TGTGCCAGCAGCTTATCCAGGGCGATTACTGAAGCTTTCTTT. Its translation: CASSLSRAITEAFF.